This entry lists 29 T cell receptor beta chains sequenced from one sample in a study of identical twins. Via MiXCR, TCRdb re-called the 5' RACE reads, giving one row per CDR3 protein. The table includes roughly 690,000 distinct CDR3 sequences, around 6% detected once. Sequenced sample: naive T cells sorted from blood. Receptors were obtained from a young man in good health.

This clonotype was seen many times. The V gene is TRBV28, the J gene TRBJ2-7; D is possibly TRBD1 (5 bases). This CDR3 comprises 12 residues. V was cut by 8 bases and J by 4 bases, with 12 bases left in between. In germline, CDR1 is MDHEN, CDR2 SYDVKM. The CDR3 DNA follows: TGTGCCAGCGCGCAGGGCGTTTACGAGCAGTACTTC. This gives the protein CASAQGVYEQYF.

The sample holds many counts of this clonotype. The chain links TRBV20-1 to TRBJ1-2; D unresolved. The germline V gene has CDR1 DFQATT and CDR2 SNEGSKA (reference sequence). Between the trimmed V and J ends, which lost 6 bases and 8 bases, there was a span of 13 bases. This CDR3 comprises 11 residues. The CDR3 loop is CSALSILGYTF. The DNA for the CDR3 is TGCAGTGCCCTATCCATCTTAGGCTACACCTTC.

This clonotype has at least ten counts. The chain links TRBV5-6 to TRBJ2-7; D uncertain. Trimming took off 3 bases at V and 2 bases at J, with 9 bases between the two ends. The germline V gene has CDR1 SGHDT and CDR2 YYEEEE. This CDR3 region has 13 residues. The CDR3 region is CASSSPFPYEQYF. CDR3 nucleotides: TGTGCCAGCAGCTCCCCCTTTCCCTACGAGCAGTACTTC.

There are many counts of this clonotype. The chain is built from TRBV5-1 and TRBJ1-2; 9 bases align to TRBD1. The CDR3 is 14 residues long. Germline V CDR1 and CDR2: SGHRS, YFSETQ. With V trimmed by 3 bases and J by 5 bases, 5 bases remained unmatched. The CDR3 loop reads CASSSTGGVYGYTF. The CDR3, as DNA: TGCGCCAGCAGCTCGACAGGGGGGGTATATGGCTACACCTTC. The full variable domain, rest sourced from reference TRBV5-1 and TRBJ1-2, is KAGVTQTPRYLIKTRGQQVTLSCSPISGHRSVSWYQQTPGQGLQFLFEYFSETQRNKGNFPGRFSGRQFSNSRSEMNVSTLELGDSALYLCASSSTGGVYGYTFGSGTRLTVV.

The genes are TRBV29-1 and TRBJ1-6; 10 nucleotides align to TRBD1. The germline CDR1 and CDR2 sequences are SQVTM and ANQGSEA. CDR3 length: 13 amino acids. The V gene end was trimmed by 4 bases and the J gene end by 10 bases; junction bases not matched to a gene: 4. CDR3 coding DNA: TGCAGCGTTGGGGGGGACAGGGGATCACCCCTCCACTTT. Translating gives CSVGGDRGSPLHF.

Many counts were recorded for this clonotype. The chain couples TRBV5-1 to TRBJ2-7; D possibly uses TRBD1 or TRBD2 (5 bases each). CDR3 length equals 14 residues. Germline CDR1 reads SGHRS; CDR2 reads YFSETQ. V lost 0 bases to trimming and J lost 0 bases, with 7 bases between them. The CDR3 loop reads CASSLEGSSYEQYV. CDR3 nucleotides: TGCGCCAGCAGCTTGGAGGGGAGCTCCTACGAGCAGTACGTC.

This clonotype was found many times. This sequence joins TRBV29-1 and TRBJ2-5; D gene unclear. The CDR3 totals 14 residues. Germline V gene data show CDR1 as SQVTM and CDR2 as ANQGSEA. Trimming removed 0 bases at V and 2 bases at J, with 10 bases between. This CDR3 is CSVEDHTDQETQYF. Written as DNA, the CDR3 is TGCAGCGTTGAAGATCACACAGATCAAGAGACCCAGTACTTC.

Many counts were recorded for this clonotype. The CDR3 protein is CASSSFSGGNQPQHF. For the CDR3, the DNA is TGTGCCAGCAGCTCCTTTTCGGGGGGCAATCAGCCCCAGCATTTT. This chain uses TRBV7-2 with TRBJ1-5; possible D gene TRBD1, 5 bases. The CDR3 is 15 residues long. Trimming stripped 4 bases from V and 2 bases from J, with 12 bases between. The germline V gene has CDR1 SGHTA and CDR2 FQGNSA. The whole variable domain, filled in from reference TRBV7-2 and TRBJ1-5, reads GAGVSQSPSNKVTEKGKDVELRCDPISGHTALYWYRQSLGQGLEFLIYFQGNSAPDKSGLPSDRFSAERTGGSVSTLTIQRTQQEDSAVYLCASSSFSGGNQPQHFGDGTRLSIL.

This clonotype occurred a few times. The V and J genes are TRBV7-6 and TRBJ1-3; D call uncertain. The V end lost 2 bases, the J end lost 2 bases, and 10 bases lay between the germline ends. Germline values: CDR1 SGHVS, CDR2 FNYEAQ. This CDR3 is 15 amino acids long. The CDR3 DNA follows: TGTGCCAGCAGCTTAAGTCCGAAGACTGGAAACACCATATATTTT. Protein: CASSLSPKTGNTIYF.

Many counts were recorded for this clonotype. The rearrangement uses TRBV20-1 and TRBJ2-3, with a tentative D call TRBD2 (5 bases). This CDR3 has 14 amino acids. Germline CDR1 is DFQATT and CDR2 is SNEGSKA (reference sequence). V was clipped by 3 bases and J by 4 bases, with 14 bases between them. The CDR3 reads CSASSLGSPDTQYF. The CDR3, as DNA: TGCAGTGCTAGTAGTTTGGGGAGCCCAGATACGCAGTATTTT.

V gene TRBV6-1 combines with J gene TRBJ2-3; 7 bases are a match to TRBD2. CDR1 is MNHNS and CDR2 is SASEGT in the germline V gene. The CDR3 covers 16 residues. The J segment lost 0 bases and the V segment lost 6 bases, leaving 9 bases of the junction unmatched. The CDR3 loop is CASSFQSGGSTDTQYF. DNA for the CDR3: TGTGCCAGCAGCTTCCAATCGGGAGGTAGCACAGATACGCAGTATTTT.

This clonotype has ten or more counts. The V call is TRBV12-3 or TRBV12-4, the J call TRBJ2-1; D is perhaps TRBD2 (6 bases). The CDR3 totals 12 residues. V lost 6 bases to trimming and J lost 10 bases, with 13 bases between them. CDR3 DNA: TGTGCCAGCAGGCTTCCCCGGGGGGAGCAGTTCTTC. It encodes CASRLPRGEQFF.

V gene TRBV6-1 combines with J gene TRBJ2-5; 12 nucleotides line up with TRBD1. This CDR3 contains 16 residues. Germline lookup yields CDR1 MNHNS and CDR2 SASEGT. Losses at the gene ends were 7 bases for V and 5 bases for J; bases not matched to a gene: 11. CDR3 DNA sequence: TGTGCCAGCACCCGGGACAGGGGGCAGGTTCGGGAGACCCAGTACTTC. Translating gives CASTRDRGQVRETQYF.

The chain uses TRBV7-2 and TRBJ2-5; tentative D call: TRBD1 (5 bases). The CDR3 sequence is 14 residues long. Germline loops: CDR1 SGHTA, CDR2 FQGNSA. The V gene lost 5 bases and the J gene lost 5 bases, with 15 bases spanning the gap. The CDR3 DNA sequence: TGTGCCAGCAGCCCCTCAGGGTACCCCGAGACCCAGTACTTC. This encodes CASSPSGYPETQYF.

This clonotype was observed many times. This chain joins TRBV20-1 and TRBJ2-3; TRBD1 is a possible D gene (5 bases). CDR3 size: 12 residues. Germline V lookup: CDR1 DFQATT, CDR2 SNEGSKA (reference sequence). V lost 5 bases to trimming and J lost 5 bases, with 11 bases between them. The CDR3 DNA sequence: TGCAGTGCTTCAGGGTCAGGAGATACGCAGTATTTT. It translates to CSASGSGDTQYF.

On this clonotype itself: A read error may be the cause here, since a much bigger clone is one base away. This rearrangement joins TRBV29-1 to TRBJ2-7; the D is unclear. Germline V gene data show CDR1 as SQVTM and CDR2 as ANQGSEA. V lost 4 bases and J lost 3, with 4 bases in between. This CDR3 is 10 amino acids long. The CDR3, as DNA: TGCAGCGTTGGGGTCTACGAGCAGTACTTC. Translating it yields CSVGVYEQYF.

This clonotype was found many times. The V and J genes are TRBV6-4 and TRBJ2-7; D is possibly TRBD2 (6 bases). V was clipped by 0 bases and J by 1 base, with 13 bases between them. The CDR3 runs to 16 residues. The germline gives CDR1 MRHNA, CDR2 SNTAGT. Here the CDR3 DNA reads TGTGCCAGCAGTGACTCGCGGGGAATTCTTTCCTACGAGCAGTACGTC. Translated: CASSDSRGILSYEQYV.

In its sample, this clonotype was seen many times. The chain employs TRBV4-1 and TRBJ1-2; D is unresolved. CDR1 MGHRA and CDR2 YSYEKL come from the germline V gene. The CDR3 extends over 12 amino acids. Trimming stripped 3 bases from V and 2 bases from J, with 4 bases between. CDR3 DNA sequence: TGCGCCAGCAGCCAGAGGAACTATGGCTACACCTTC. Encoded protein: CASSQRNYGYTF.

This clonotype has a handful of counts. The J gene is TRBJ2-7, the V gene TRBV3-1; the D is unclear. Germline CDR1 and CDR2: LGHDT and YNNKEL (reference sequence). This CDR3 is built from 13 residues. Trimming took 4 bases from V and 3 from J, leaving 10 bases between them. In DNA, the CDR3 is TGTGCCAGCAGCCGTGGCAGTCACTACGAGCAGTACGTC. This translates into CASSRGSHYEQYV.

In this sample, this clonotype turned up many times. V and J are TRBV6-5 and TRBJ2-7, with TRBD1 identical over 10 bases. CDR1 is MNHEY, CDR2 SVGAGI, per germline. The J segment lost 2 bases and the V segment lost 1 base, leaving 2 bases of the junction unmatched. CDR3 size: 15 residues. CDR3 sequence (DNA): TGTGCCAGCAGTTACTTGGACAGGGGGGCCTACGAGCAGTACTTC. Translation: CASSYLDRGAYEQYF.

The table lists this clonotype with many counts. V gene TRBV5-8 combines with J gene TRBJ2-4; D possibly corresponds to TRBD2 (6 bases). The CDR3 totals 14 residues. Deletions cut 3 bases from V and 9 bases from J, with 16 bases between. Germline V CDR1 and CDR2: SGHTS, YDEGEE. CDR3 coding DNA: TGTGCCAGCAGCTGGACGGGGACTGGAGCCATTCAGTACTTC. Translating gives CASSWTGTGAIQYF.

This clonotype was counted at least ten times. V and J are TRBV20-1 and TRBJ2-2; D may be TRBD1 (5 bases). The CDR3 extends over 13 amino acids. The V and J ends lost 3 bases and 4 bases respectively, with 9 bases between them. Germline CDR1 DFQATT, CDR2 SNEGSKA (reference sequence). CDR3 DNA sequence: TGCAGTGCTAGGTCTGGGGCCACCGGGGAGCTGTTTTTT. Amino acid sequence: CSARSGATGELFF.

This clonotype occurred many times. V is TRBV29-1 and J is TRBJ2-4; D remains unclear. The germline V gene has CDR1 SQVTM and CDR2 ANQGSEA. The CDR3 contains 13 residues. With 1 base removed from V and 1 base from J, the gap between germline ends came to 5 bases. This CDR3 is CSVEGSAKNIQYF. The DNA of the CDR3 is TGCAGCGTTGAAGGGAGTGCCAAAAACATTCAGTACTTC.

This chain links TRBV9 with TRBJ2-7; 9 bases align to TRBD1. Trimming cost V 0 bases and J 1 base; bases outside gene matches: 2. Germline V CDR1 and CDR2: SGDLS, YYNGEE. The CDR3 contains 15 residues. CDR3 sequence: CASSVGQGESYEQYF. As DNA, the CDR3 is TGTGCCAGCAGCGTAGGACAGGGGGAGTCCTACGAGCAGTACTTC.

This clonotype was seen only a few times. The V and J genes are TRBV20-1 and TRBJ2-3; weak D call: TRBD1 (6 bases). Germline-derived CDR1 and CDR2 are DFQATT and SNEGSKA (reference sequence). With 6 bases removed from V and 4 bases from J, the gap between germline ends came to 26 bases. This CDR3 spans 17 amino acids. The CDR3 loop reads CSAQHRDIMTSADTQYF. The CDR3 region has the DNA TGCAGTGCCCAGCACCGGGACATAATGACCTCCGCAGATACGCAGTATTTT.

This clonotype was seen only a few times. V is TRBV5-1 and J is TRBJ2-5; D not resolved. V was clipped by 0 bases and J by 5 bases, with 17 bases between them. Germline CDR1 reads SGHRS; CDR2 reads YFSETQ. This CDR3 region has 16 residues. CDR3 loop: CASSLEGGSTRETQYF. In DNA, the CDR3 is TGCGCCAGCAGCTTGGAAGGTGGTTCAACCCGGGAGACCCAGTACTTC.

The sample holds a few counts of this clonotype. This chain connects TRBV10-3 to TRBJ1-1, with 8 bases that match TRBD1. This CDR3 comprises 15 residues. Trimming removed 2 bases from V and 1 base from J; junction bases left unmatched: 3. The germline V gene has CDR1 ENHRY and CDR2 SYGVKD. The CDR3 region has the DNA TGTGCCATCAGTGAGGGCGGGACAGGGAACACTGAAGCTTTCTTT. It specifies CAISEGGTGNTEAFF.

The rearrangement joins TRBV6-5 to TRBJ2-7; no firm D call. Per germline, CDR1 MNHEY and CDR2 SVGAGI. V gave up 0 bases and J gave up 2 bases, with 5 bases separating them. The CDR3 length is 13 residues. The CDR3 bases are TGTGCCAGCAGTTACTCCCCCACCTACGAGCAGTACTTC. Translation gives CASSYSPTYEQYF.

The V gene is TRBV19, the J gene TRBJ2-1; the match to TRBD1 covers 8 bases. Germline V CDR1 and CDR2: LNHDA, SQIVND (reference sequence). CDR3 length equals 17 residues. Losses at the gene ends were 4 bases for V and 3 bases for J; bases not matched to a gene: 11. In DNA, the CDR3 is TGTGCCAGTAGTACTTCCTTTGGGACAGGCGACTACAATGAGCAGTTCTTC. Its translation is CASSTSFGTGDYNEQFF. The variable domain in full, with the rest retrieved from reference TRBV19 and TRBJ2-1, is DGGITQSPKYLFRKEGQNVTLSCEQNLNHDAMYWYRQDPGQGLRLIYYSQIVNDFQKGDIAEGYSVSREKKESFPLTVTSAQKNPTAFYLCASSTSFGTGDYNEQFFGPGTRLTVL.